The T cell receptor beta chain under discussion was sequenced for a study of cytomegalovirus exposure and HLA in healthy donors (dated by TCRdb to 2016 to 2017). Background for the entire study: According to an earlier analysis of 587 of the donors, roughly 180 million T cells yielded some 120 million unique TCR beta sequences and approximately 280 Gb of sequence data. The study profiled the T cell repertoires of around 700 subjects by immunosequencing and related them to cytomegalovirus serostatus. Among the roughly 430 genotyped donors, approximately 81% belonged to the genetic ancestry cluster associated with self-reported Caucasian donors. Class I and class II HLA loci were covered by the typing at four-digit resolution. Roughly 5 DR-DQ haplotypes were handled as single units for association and clustering because linkage in the cohort was strong. Rather than drawing on any new phenotypic data, the later analysis identified candidate immune exposures from TCR beta sequences and the way those sequences occurred across donors. All discovery cohort repertoires had been generated on a single sequencing platform. To predict cytomegalovirus infection status, the study brought together high-throughput TCR immunosequencing, statistical association of individual TCRs with disease status, and machine learning. Among about 410 genotyped donors of the cohort, an average of about 220,000 unique TCR beta nucleotide sequences was sequenced per donor, of which about 19% were non-productive. Around 300 gigabases of sequencing data and some 85 million unique TCR sequences were included in an early release covering under 650 HLA-typed donors. A later genetic analysis used genome-wide SNP genotypes for about three fifths of the roughly 700 donors, treating that subset as a discovery cohort. Typing coverage varied by locus: about 620-640 donors for A, B, C, DRB1 and DQB1; roughly 520 for DQA1; approximately 610 for DPA1; approximately 450 for DPB1. Alongside the repertoire data, information on donor age, sex, ethnicity and CMV serostatus was compiled. To study patterns of TCR occurrence, a later analysis re-analyzed previously published TCR beta repertoires from around 660 donors and added high-resolution HLA genotyping. To decide whether each TCR beta V gene segment behaved as functional or pseudogenic, an earlier analysis of some 540 of the donors relied on high-throughput TCR beta sequencing. Along with the approximately 700-subject first cohort, a separate validation cohort of around 110 different subjects was used. The study was designed to test whether signatures of past pathogen exposure could be identified by cataloging public T cell receptors.

Including cysteine and phenylalanine, the CDR3 has 15 amino acids. The kept DNA is CDR3 alone, 45 bases in frame from the first base. Clipping removes 0 bases from V and 8 bases from J, with 4 as the unmatched junction base count. CDR1 and CDR2, looked up from the germline V gene, are SGHVS and FNYEAQ. The cohort was made up of approximately 700 healthy bone marrow donors. At the time of sampling, all cohort members were nominally healthy, though unrecorded immune exposures were likely present. The donor tested CMV seropositive, placing the donor among the roughly 300 seropositive members of the cohort. Each donor provided a peripheral blood sample, and peripheral blood mononuclear cells were used for TCR beta sequencing. The Qiagen DNeasy Blood Extraction Kit was used to extract genomic DNA from the blood cell samples. The full study reports these points: In a later analysis, HLA-associated TCR beta chains showed more clonal expansion and lower generation probabilities than non-associated chains that were equally common. Because counts were too low, more than 15 rarely observed V segments, including chromosome 9 orphons, were left out of the earlier analysis of about 500 of the donors. Because the 87-base-pair reads could not distinguish some IMGT-functional V segments, including TRBV6-2 and TRBV6-3, those segments were excluded. Correlated functional status among segregating V segments might be attributable to linkage disequilibrium, but an unknown experimental factor could not be ruled out. An association between a missense DCLRE1C variant and V-gene and J-gene trimming of TCR beta chains was found in a later genetic analysis and replicated in an independent cohort. A cluster of highly shared sequence variants was judged likely to represent a technical artifact of the sequencing pipeline. An earlier analysis of approximately 600 of the donors showed that most TCR beta V segments appeared in productive rearrangements either about 90% or about 30% of the time, which broadly matched IMGT annotations. Most CMV-associated TCR beta chains appeared to be HLA-restricted in a later analysis, and the HLA associations seemed to be driven largely by CMV exposure. Because some donors lacked HLA typing at each locus, the association tests relied only on the typed subset. Assigning TCR associations to individual alleles was difficult when HLA alleles, especially DR and DQ, strongly co-occurred. Sequencing depth was assumed to be roughly uniform across donors in the presence/absence analyses, though that assumption may not hold. According to a later analysis, TCR association rates differed among HLA loci, with DRB1 alleles showing the most associated TCRs and HLA-C alleles showing the fewest. A later analysis associated about 18,000 TCR beta sequences with specific HLA alleles at a false discovery rate of 0.05. The authors suggested that the approach could potentially be extended to other disease states and immunological phenotypes. The study listed 150 to 200 TCR beta chains as associated with cytomegalovirus. A further reported finding was that TCR beta sequences accurately predicted the HLA-A and HLA-B alleles for most subjects in the first cohort. In both the original and validation cohorts, the classifier was reported to diagnose cytomegalovirus status with high specificity and sensitivity. Across donors, most TCR sequences were observed very rarely, whereas some public TCRs were present in many individuals. Compared with the 666-donor mean, donors in an Asian-associated ancestry cluster had fewer N-insertions in productive TCRs, according to a later genetic analysis. According to a later analysis, parvovirus B19, influenza, CMV and Epstein-Barr virus appeared linked to several top co-occurrence clusters. The cohort was sequenced for TCR beta chains only, and without alpha or paired-chain data the features that could be detected were limited. The only immune exposure information available for the cohort was CMV serostatus. In vitro tests confirmed that a few of the cytomegalovirus-associated TCR beta chains recognize cytomegalovirus antigens.

About this clone: Its binding antigen is unknown. Per-base quality was not reported, and no clone a single base away is much larger than it.

Libraries were made using the immunoSEQ multiplex PCR assay. For the multiplex PCR, a mixture combining 60 forward primers for TCR Vbeta segments and 13 reverse primers for TCR Jbeta segments was used. Amplification of the CDR3 region of rearranged TCR beta genes was performed with a multiplex PCR assay on genomic DNA. The Illumina HiSeq System was used to sequence the amplified TCR beta libraries as 87-base-pair reads. The study's processing was this. A later analysis counted approximately 84 million unique TCR beta chains across the roughly 700 repertoires, and some 11 million of these chains were shared by at least two donors. To remove PCR and sequencing errors, raw reads were error-corrected and collapsed into unique sequences using a nearest-neighbor algorithm that merged closely related sequences. CDR3 sequences were aligned to IMGT reference sequences to assign V, D and J gene segments. For a sequence to be retained, at least a six-nucleotide match to both a V gene segment and a J gene segment was required. Rearrangements were called productive when the CDR3 lacked stop codons and stayed in frame with V and J; all others were non-productive. CDR3 was defined by IMGT convention, running from the second conserved V-encoded cysteine to the conserved J-encoded phenylalanine. The earlier analysis of 550 to 650 of the donors excluded any sequence lacking an unambiguous match to a single V gene segment. In an earlier analysis of several hundred of the donors, V segments were called functional above 56.7% productive rearrangements and were called segregating when the between-donor standard deviation exceeded 5%. A statistical classification framework was built to diagnose cytomegalovirus status from the catalog of TCR beta chain sequences. A later analysis assigned V and J genes by comparing TCR nucleotide sequences with IMGT/GENE-DB human TR gene sequences. The TCRdist pipeline was used in a later analysis to assign CDR3 sequences and most-parsimonious VDJ recombination scenarios. In a later analysis, each TCR beta chain was defined by its CDR3 amino acid sequence together with its V-gene family, and reads lacking a unique V-gene family were excluded. A later analysis removed 500 to 600 highly shared, low-generation-probability nucleotide sequences to deal with suspected cross-contamination and a sequencing artifact. In a later analysis, a clonal expansion index was calculated for each public chain from normalized within-repertoire ranks of inferred template counts. Generation probabilities in a later analysis came from a VDJ recombination model fitted to out-of-frame rearrangements, and those results were checked against IGoR. Hypergeometric tests were used in a later analysis to score TCR-TCR, TCR-HLA and TCR-CMV co-occurrence, with a repertoire-size bias correction applied to the TCR pairs. False discovery rates were estimated in a later analysis by permuting HLA or CMV assignments 20 times. In a later analysis, co-occurring TCRs were grouped using DBSCAN, and TCRdist sequence similarity was added for clustering within HLA-allele-positive subsets. Repertoires with fewer than 30,000 or more than 120,000 public chains were left out of co-occurrence clustering, as were a few repertoires with anomalous nucleotide sharing. Here the immuneACCESS table is served through TCRdb, limited to in-frame sequences with V and J called. Missing clones are a known gap in these copies; in checked studies unresolved V genes cover under half, and the rest lacks a known reason. Clone size and V and J calls were adopted from that table, with D and trimming inferred from the DNA. The sample table records 120,000 to 150,000 clones; around three quarters of these occur just once. The top ten constitute about 6.7% of the sample.

This clonotype was obtained from a woman aged 40 to 50 in good health and CMV-seropositive. The source material was PBMCs. The sequence links TRBV7-6 to TRBJ2-1, with 10 bases aligning to TRBD2. The DNA sequence is given as TGTGCCAGCAGCTTAGCTAGCGGGGGGTTTTATGAGCAGTTCTTC. Its product reads: CASSLASGGFYEQFF.